The present T cell receptor beta chain was sequenced within a study of graft-versus-host responses after intestinal transplantation. This CDR3 has 14 amino acids. V was pared by 3 bases and J by 7 bases, with 13 bases between. The germline CDR1 and CDR2 sequences are MDHEN and SYDVKM. The method was immunoSEQ multiplex PCR; TCRdb's version includes in-frame clones alone and lacks a portion of them. The sample holds some 14,000 clones, around 64% seen once. Tissue from the graft was processed to free its intraepithelial and lamina propria lymphocytes. The sample here was ileum tissue, taken approximately 780 days after intestinal transplantation. The genes are TRBV28 and TRBJ2-1; tentatively, D is TRBD1 (5 bases). The clonotype originates from a human patient who received an intestinal transplant, so some T cells may come from the graft donor. The CDR3 nucleotides read TGTGCCAGCAGTTTTGCGACAGAGGTAAATGAGCAGTTCTTC. This sequence encodes CASSFATEVNEQFF.